This passage covers 6 T cell receptor beta chains from one sample sequenced in a study of identical twins. Using its own MiXCR run on the 5' RACE reads, TCRdb lists one record per CDR3 protein. Counted here are hundreds of thousands of distinct CDR3 sequences, around 12% occurring once; the ten biggest clones make up roughly 1.6%. The sample also formed part of further work on yellow fever vaccine responses in identical twins.

The sequencing input was PBMCs. The receptors here all came from a woman in her late teens or twenties in good health.

The genes are TRBV5-6 and TRBJ2-7; D is unclear. Trimming took 5 bases from V and 6 from J, leaving 9 bases between them. The CDR3 spans 11 residues. Germline V lookup: CDR1 SGHDT, CDR2 YYEEEE. The CDR3 sequence: CASRRQSEQYF. The DNA of the CDR3 is TGTGCCAGCAGGAGGCAGAGCGAGCAGTACTTC. Complete variable domain (other parts from reference TRBV5-6 and TRBJ2-7): DAGVTQSPTHLIKTRGQQVTLRCSPKSGHDTVSWYQQALGQGPQFIFQYYEEEERQRGNFPDRFSGHQFPNYSSELNVNALLLGDSALYLCASRRQSEQYFGPGTRLTVT.

This clonotype was counted ten times or more. The chain recombines TRBV28 with TRBJ2-1; 7 nucleotides line up with TRBD1. The CDR3 is 17 amino acids. J lost 10 bases, V lost 4 bases, and 19 bases had no gene match. CDR1 MDHEN and CDR2 SYDVKM come from the germline V gene. This CDR3 reads CASSSLWAGGEGMEQFF. DNA for the CDR3: TGTGCCAGCAGTTCCCTTTGGGCAGGGGGTGAGGGTATGGAGCAGTTCTTC.

This clonotype was seen a handful of times. V usage is TRBV24-1 and J usage is TRBJ1-2; tentative D call: TRBD1 (5 bases). The germline gives CDR1 KGHDR, CDR2 SFDVKD. Between the trimmed V and J ends, which lost 4 bases and 4 bases, there was a span of 12 bases. The CDR3 totals 14 residues. Written as DNA, the CDR3 is TGTGCCACCAGTGACCGCGACAGACCCTATGGCTACACCTTC. Its translation: CATSDRDRPYGYTF.

The rearrangement uses TRBV10-3 and TRBJ1-5; TRBD1 might be the D (5 bases). Looked up from germline, CDR1 is ENHRY and CDR2 is SYGVKD. The CDR3 length is 14 residues. Trimming removed 2 bases from V and 2 bases from J, with 7 bases in between. The CDR3 is CAISEIQGNQPQHF. The CDR3 DNA follows: TGTGCCATCAGTGAGATACAGGGCAATCAGCCCCAGCATTTT.

This clonotype was observed many times. The chain is built from TRBV4-1 and TRBJ2-1; TRBD2 aligns across 10 bases. The CDR3 length is 16 residues. Germline CDR1 MGHRA, CDR2 YSYEKL. V dropped 0 bases and J dropped 4; count of bases not matched to a gene: 3. In nucleotides, the CDR3 is TGCGCCAGCAGCCAAGATGGTAGCGGGAGGTACAATGAGCAGTTCTTC. It codes for CASSQDGSGRYNEQFF.

This clonotype has more than one count but fewer than ten. The V gene is TRBV20-1, the J gene TRBJ2-2; the D is unclear. V was shortened by 3 bases and J by 0 bases, with 5 bases between the two germline ends. This CDR3 is 13 amino acids long. Per the germline V gene, CDR1 is DFQATT and CDR2 is SNEGSKA (reference sequence). The CDR3 DNA reads TGCAGTGCTAGTGTCCCGAACACCGGGGAGCTGTTTTTT. It is translated as CSASVPNTGELFF.